The 5 T cell receptor beta chains in this list originate from one sample, sequenced in a study of radiotherapy plus CTLA-4 blockade in lung cancer. The repertoire was sequenced with immunoSEQ multiplex PCR; TCRdb's copy has only in-frame clones and lacks some. This table has tens of thousands of clones, roughly 71% appearing once. The sequencing used peripheral blood, collected from a patient treated with radiotherapy plus ipilimumab. The receptors shown here come from a human donor with non-small cell lung cancer whose response to radiotherapy plus ipilimumab could not be evaluated.

This chain's CDR3 is CASSATGFTSTDTQYF. The CDR3 nucleotides read TGTGCCAGCAGCGCGACAGGGTTCACTAGCACAGATACGCAGTATTTT. This sequence joins TRBV7-8 and TRBJ2-3; the match to TRBD1 covers 7 bases. The V segment lost 5 bases and the J segment 0 bases; nucleotides outside the gene matches: 8. CDR3 length: 16 amino acids. Germline lookup yields CDR1 SGHVS and CDR2 FQNEAQ.

This chain uses TRBV6-6 with TRBJ1-5; 10 bases agree with TRBD1. Per germline, CDR1 MNHNY and CDR2 SVGAGI (reference sequence). The CDR3 is made up of 16 amino acids. The J segment lost 4 bases and the V segment lost 5 bases, leaving 8 bases of the junction unmatched. The CDR3 is CASSLTGTGVNQPQHF. As DNA, the CDR3 is TGTGCCAGCAGTCTAACCGGGACAGGGGTTAATCAGCCCCAGCATTTT.

This clone was found a few times. The gene calls are TRBV30 and TRBJ2-7; D remains ambiguous. The CDR3 sequence is 13 residues long. Trimming stripped 5 bases from V and 2 bases from J, with 13 bases between. From germline, CDR1 is GTSNPN and CDR2 SVGIG (reference sequence). CDR3 sequence: CAWDLGSAYEQYF. The CDR3 DNA is TGTGCCTGGGATTTAGGCAGCGCCTACGAGCAGTACTTC.

This clone was seen once. The chain is built from TRBV2 and TRBJ2-7, with unresolved D. The CDR3 totals 12 residues. Germline values: CDR1 SNHLY, CDR2 FYNNEI. V was clipped by 2 bases and J by 5 bases, with 7 bases between them. The CDR3 DNA is TGTGCCAGCAGTGAATCTTCCCACGAGCAGTACTTC. This codes for CASSESSHEQYF.

A single count supports this clone. V and J are TRBV7-9 and TRBJ1-2; D unresolved. The V gene's germline CDR1 is SEHNR and CDR2 FQNEAQ (reference sequence). The CDR3 contains 13 residues. Trimming removed 5 bases at V and 8 bases at J, with 15 bases between. CDR3 sequence (DNA): TGTGCCAGCAGCCCCCGTCAGGTCGAAGGCTACACCTTC. Translation: CASSPRQVEGYTF. The whole variable domain, remainder taken from reference TRBV7-9 and TRBJ1-2, is DTGVSQNPRHKITKRGQNVTFRCDPISEHNRLYWYRQTLGQGPEFLTYFQNEAQLEKSRLLSDRFSAERPKGSFSTLEIQRTEQGDSAMYLCASSPRQVEGYTFGSGTRLTVV.